This is a list of T cell receptor beta chains from one sample in a study of blood T cell repertoires in COVID-19. Profiling relied on immunoSEQ multiplex PCR, and the TCRdb table lists in-frame clones only, not all of them. The sample lists 200,000 to 250,000 clones, around 90% occurring once. The sequenced sample was PBMCs or T cells enriched from blood (not recorded which). The receptors were gathered from a young man who had recovered from COVID-19. Both conserved end residues are part of each CDR3. D genes are given only for firm matches. Clone size appears in some rows only: once, few, many, or a class for an expanded clone.

size	D	V	J	CDR3	DNA
NA	TRBD1	TRBV11-2	TRBJ2-1	CASGQGYNEQFF	TGTGCCAGCGGACAGGGCTACAATGAGCAGTTCTTC
NA	NA	TRBV7-6	TRBJ1-2	CASSFSSAGIGYGYTF	TGTGCCAGCAGCTTTTCATCCGCCGGGATAGGCTATGGCTACACCTTC
NA	NA	TRBV24-1	TRBJ2-1	CATSETGVEQFF	TGTGCCACCAGTGAGACAGGTGTCGAGCAGTTCTTC
NA	NA	TRBV6-5	TRBJ2-3	CASSTGEGTDTQYF	TGTGCCAGCAGTACGGGAGAGGGGACAGATACGCAGTATTTT
NA	NA	TRBV3-1/TRBV3-2	TRBJ1-3	CASSQGILTVSSGNTIYF	TGTGCCAGCAGCCAAGGGATACTAACCGTCTCCTCTGGAAACACCATATATTTT
NA	NA	TRBV5-1	TRBJ1-6	CASSLGALAGSPLHF	TGCGCCAGCAGCTTGGGGGCGCTAGCCGGTTCACCCCTCCACTTT
NA	TRBD2	TRBV11-2	TRBJ2-1	CASSLDGREAQFF	TGTGCCAGCAGCTTAGATGGGAGGGAAGCGCAGTTCTTC
NA	NA	TRBV6-2/TRBV6-3	TRBJ2-3	CASSRFREVPSDTQYF	TGTGCCAGCAGTCGGTTTCGGGAAGTACCGTCAGATACGCAGTATTTT
NA	NA	TRBV10-3	TRBJ1-5	CAISESQNQPQHF	TGTGCCATCAGTGAGTCACAGAATCAGCCCCAGCATTTT
NA	TRBD1	TRBV6-5	TRBJ1-2	CASRRDREGGYTF	TGTGCCAGCAGAAGGGACAGGGAGGGTGGCTACACCTTC
NA	TRBD1	TRBV3-1/TRBV3-2	TRBJ1-5	CASSRGTGAYQPQHF	TGTGCCAGCAGCCGGGGGACAGGGGCGTATCAGCCCCAGCATTTT
NA	NA	TRBV6-1	TRBJ2-2	CASSEHLQGSNTGELFF	TGTGCCAGCAGTGAACATTTGCAGGGGTCGAACACCGGGGAGCTGTTTTTT
NA	NA	TRBV28	TRBJ2-7	CATNEQGPSYEQYF	TGTGCCACGAACGAACAGGGCCCATCCTACGAGCAGTACTTC
NA	TRBD1	TRBV3-1/TRBV3-2	TRBJ2-3	CASSHGQGARDTQYF	TGTGCCAGCAGCCACGGACAGGGGGCGCGGGATACGCAGTATTTT
NA	TRBD2	TRBV27	TRBJ2-7	CASSPQPGLASYEQYF	TGTGCCAGCAGTCCACAACCGGGACTAGCTAGCTACGAGCAGTACTTC
NA	NA	TRBV2	TRBJ2-5	CASKTGRGETQYF	TGTGCCAGTAAAACAGGGAGGGGGGAGACCCAGTACTTC
NA	NA	TRBV4-1	TRBJ1-4	CASSQLGGGGEKLFF	TGCGCCAGCAGCCAGCTGGGGGGAGGGGGTGAAAAACTGTTTTTT
NA	TRBD1	TRBV7-9	TRBJ1-2	CAIPTGGAYGYTF	TGTGCCATACCGACAGGGGGGGCCTATGGCTACACCTTC
NA	TRBD1	TRBV27	TRBJ1-5	CASRRDQGENQPQHF	TGTGCCAGCAGACGCGACCAGGGGGAAAATCAGCCCCAGCATTTT
NA	NA	TRBV11-3	TRBJ1-1	CASSFQGSTEAFF	TGTGCCAGCAGCTTCCAGGGAAGCACTGAAGCTTTCTTT
NA	TRBD1	TRBV18	TRBJ2-3	CASSPRGQGSTDTQYF	TGTGCCAGCTCACCACGGGGACAGGGGAGCACAGATACGCAGTATTTT
NA	TRBD2	TRBV28	TRBJ2-1	CASSSAGLAGIGSEQFF	TGTGCCAGCAGTTCTGCGGGACTAGCGGGGATCGGGAGTGAGCAGTTCTTC
NA	NA	TRBV12-5	TRBJ1-1	CASGNSGEAFF	TGTGCTAGTGGAAATTCCGGGGAAGCTTTCTTT
once	NA	TRBV18	TRBJ1-3	CASSPMPGTFSGNTIYF	TGTGCCAGCTCGCCAATGCCAGGGACTTTCTCTGGAAACACCATATATTTT
NA	TRBD1	TRBV19	TRBJ1-1	CASSMLGTGDTEAFF	TGTGCCAGTAGTATGCTTGGGACAGGGGACACTGAAGCTTTCTTT
NA	NA	TRBV24-1	TRBJ2-1	CATSEGRDYNEQFF	TGTGCCACCAGTGAGGGCCGGGACTACAATGAGCAGTTCTTC
once	TRBD2	TRBV27	TRBJ2-7	CASRSFGRETHEQYF	TGTGCCAGCAGAAGCTTCGGGCGGGAGACCCACGAGCAGTACTTC
NA	NA	TRBV24-1	TRBJ2-1	CATSDAGNSYNEQFF	TGTGCCACCAGTGATGCCGGGAACTCCTACAATGAGCAGTTCTTC
NA	NA	TRBV18	TRBJ1-1	CASSLAEVGTEAFF	TGTGCCAGCTCGCTCGCTGAGGTCGGCACTGAAGCTTTCTTT
NA	TRBD1	TRBV30	TRBJ1-4	CAWSDGTGRVKLFF	TGTGCCTGGAGTGACGGGACAGGGCGGGTAAAACTGTTTTTT
NA	TRBD1	TRBV6-5	TRBJ1-2	CASSSRGLGGYTF	TGTGCCAGCAGCTCCAGGGGGCTGGGGGGCTACACCTTC
NA	NA	TRBV11-3	TRBJ2-3	CASSLRLLDTQYF	TGTGCCAGCAGCCTACGATTACTAGATACGCAGTATTTT
NA	NA	TRBV7-2	TRBJ1-2	CASSLARVTGYGYTF	TGTGCCAGCAGCTTAGCGCGGGTTACAGGGTATGGCTACACCTTC
NA	NA	TRBV4-2	TRBJ1-4	CASSQEGGLEEKLFF	TGTGCCAGCAGCCAAGAAGGGGGTTTGGAGGAAAAACTGTTTTTT
NA	TRBD1	TRBV27	TRBJ2-5	CASSLWGTGGETQYF	TGTGCCAGCAGTTTATGGGGGACAGGGGGCGAGACCCAGTACTTC
NA	NA	TRBV10-3	TRBJ2-3	CAIRGSFSPNGGDTQYF	TGTGCCATCAGGGGGAGCTTTTCCCCCAACGGAGGAGATACGCAGTATTTT
once	TRBD1	TRBV2	TRBJ1-4	CASRGDRMSEKLFF	TGTGCCAGCAGGGGGGACAGAATGAGTGAAAAACTGTTTTTT
NA	NA	TRBV5-8	TRBJ2-5	CASSLRETQYF	TGTGCCAGCAGCTTGCGAGAGACCCAGTACTTC
few	TRBD1	TRBV10-3	TRBJ1-5	CAISDETGGANNQPQHF	TGTGCCATCAGTGATGAGACAGGGGGCGCAAACAATCAGCCCCAGCATTTT
NA	NA	TRBV3-1/TRBV3-2	TRBJ1-3	CASSQDGGGAVRPGNTIYF	TGTGCCAGCAGCCAAGATGGGGGAGGCGCGGTAAGACCTGGAAACACCATATATTTT